The 8 T cell receptor beta chains listed next were all sequenced from one sample in a study of PD-1 blockade in classical Hodgkin lymphoma (dated by TCRdb to 2020 to 2022). The time point label on this specimen signifies: cycle 2 day 1 (C2D1) of nivolumab. Every trial patient had relapsed following autologous stem cell transplantation, and prior brentuximab vedotin exposure was what differed among cohorts A, B and C. The library was built by means of the immunoSEQ multiplex PCR assay. TCRdb stores this immuneACCESS table with in-frame sequences only. Part of the clones is absent; in the studies checked, under half of the shortfall reflects unresolved V genes, and no reason is known for the rest. Within this sample are about 150,000 clones, with 78% of them counted one time only. The ten largest make up roughly 9.8% of the sample. Here the sequenced sample was peripheral blood mononuclear cells (PBMCs), taken before the second cycle of nivolumab. These receptors originate from a human donor with classical Hodgkin lymphoma.

The chain uses TRBV7-2 and TRBJ1-5; D is perhaps TRBD1 (5 bases). This CDR3 comprises 13 residues. V lost 1 base and J lost 9, with 10 bases in between. CDR1 is SGHTA, CDR2 FQGNSA, per germline. The CDR3 is CASSLERRGPQHF. The CDR3 region has the DNA TGTGCCAGCAGCTTAGAGCGGAGGGGGCCCCAGCATTTT.

This clone has a count of ten or more. The rearrangement joins TRBV30 to TRBJ2-1; D may correspond to TRBD1 or TRBD2 (5 bases each). Per the germline V gene, CDR1 is GTSNPN and CDR2 is SVGIG (reference sequence). CDR3 length: 15 residues. V was trimmed by 2 bases and J by 1 base, leaving 12 bases between them. DNA for the CDR3: TGTGCCTGGAGTTCCGGGACGTCGTCCTACAATGAGCAGTTCTTC. Translated, it gives CAWSSGTSSYNEQFF.

The chain couples TRBV7-8 to TRBJ2-7, with TRBD2 matching over 13 bases. Germline loops: CDR1 SGHVS, CDR2 FQNEAQ. The length of the CDR3 is 15 residues. Losses at the gene ends were 4 bases for V and 3 bases for J; bases not matched to a gene: 3. CDR3 residues: CASSSRTSGGYEQYF. The CDR3 nucleotides read TGTGCCAGCAGCTCGCGGACTAGCGGGGGCTACGAGCAGTACTTC.

The gene calls are TRBV6-5 and TRBJ2-1, with 8 bases identical to TRBD2. J lost 7 bases, V lost 5 bases, and 10 bases had no gene match. Germline CDR1 MNHEY, CDR2 SVGAGI. This CDR3 region has 15 residues. For the CDR3, the DNA is TGTGCCAGCAGTCCCGCGGGGGGCCGGTGGAATGAGCAGTTCTTC. This gives the protein CASSPAGGRWNEQFF.

The gene calls are TRBV10-3 and TRBJ2-5, with TRBD2 matching 13 bases. CDR1 and CDR2 (germline): ENHRY, SYGVKD. The CDR3 is 16 amino acids. The V segment lost 4 bases and the J segment 4 bases; nucleotides outside the gene matches: 6. As DNA, the CDR3 is TGTGCCATCAGTGCGACTAGCGGGGGGCCGGGAGAGACCCAGTACTTC. This encodes CAISATSGGPGETQYF.

This clone was seen once. This sequence joins TRBV9 and TRBJ2-6; D possibly corresponds to TRBD1 (6 bases). CDR1 is SGDLS and CDR2 is YYNGEE in the germline V gene. Trimming took 5 bases from V and 0 from J, leaving 12 bases between them. The CDR3 is 16 amino acids. The CDR3 coding sequence is TGTGCCAGCAGTCCGGGACAAACCTCTGGGGCCAACGTCCTGACTTTC. It codes for CASSPGQTSGANVLTF.

The chain has TRBV2 and TRBJ1-4, with D unclear. The CDR3 consists of 12 residues. The V end lost 8 bases, the J end lost 4 bases, and 8 bases lay between the germline ends. The germline V gene has CDR1 SNHLY and CDR2 FYNNEI. CDR3 bases: TGTGCCAGCGGTTGGAGTAATGAAAAACTGTTTTTT. Residues: CASGWSNEKLFF.

The table lists this clone with many counts. This chain uses TRBV6-6 with TRBJ2-1, with 11 bases lining up with TRBD2. The trim removed 5 bases at V and 2 bases at J, leaving 5 bases unmatched. The CDR3 has 16 residues. CDR1 MNHNY and CDR2 SVGAGI come from the germline V gene (reference sequence). The CDR3 bases are TGTGCCAGCAGTCTAGCGGGGGGCCCCGCCTACAATGAGCAGTTCTTC. It codes for CASSLAGGPAYNEQFF.